The rows below give T cell receptor beta chains drawn from one sample of a study of T cells in Graves' hyperthyroidism and ophthalmopathy. MiXCR, applied by TCRdb to the multiplex PCR reads, yields one record per CDR3 protein. In the table there are about 350,000 distinct CDR3 sequences, 15% to 20% of which are singletons. Specimen: blood. The source is a woman between 18 and 29 years old with Graves' hyperthyroidism. Each CDR3 is given with its conserved first and last residue. Fields, in order: clone size, D gene, V gene, J gene, CDR3 DNA, CDR3 protein. The D gene is left open where the match is weak. Size is omitted from some rows. Given values are once, few, many or a class for expanded clones.

>many|TRBD1|TRBV4-1|TRBJ1-1
TGCGCCAGCAGCCGACAGGGGTTAGGGACACCCATTATGAACACTGAAGCTTTCTTT
CASSRQGLGTPIMNTEAFF
>many|NA|TRBV12-3/TRBV12-4|TRBJ1-2
TGTGCCAGCAGTTCGTCGGCCAGATTATATGGCTACACCTTC
CASSSSARLYGYTF
>many|NA|TRBV29-1|TRBJ2-5
TGCAGCGTTAACAGCCTCAGAGAGACCCAGTACTTC
CSVNSLRETQYF
>NA|NA|TRBV27|TRBJ2-4
TGTGCCAGCAGTTTATCGGGCCTGAAAAACATTAAGTACTTC
CASSLSGLKNIKYF
>few|NA|TRBV10-3|TRBJ2-5
TGTGCCATCGCTCCTTTTCAGGGCTTCCAAGAGACCCAGTACTTC
CAIAPFQGFQETQYF
>many|TRBD1|TRBV19|TRBJ2-7
TGTGCCAGTAGTAACCGGGACAGGGGCTACGAGCAGTACTTC
CASSNRDRGYEQYF
>many|NA|TRBV10-1|TRBJ1-1
TGCGCCAGCAGTGTTCTCCAACACACTGAAGCTTTCTTT
CASSVLQHTEAFF
>NA|NA|TRBV28|TRBJ2-2
TGTGCCAGCAGTTTAGAGTCCACCGGGGAGCTGTTTTTT
CASSLESTGELFF
>many|NA|TRBV2|TRBJ2-4
TGTGCCAGCAGTGAATTCCGGGGGTGGAACATTCAGTACTTC
CASSEFRGWNIQYF
>many|TRBD1|TRBV10-1|TRBJ2-7
TGCGCCAGCAGTGAGTCAGGGGGCCAAGAGCAGTACTTC
CASSESGGQEQYF
>many|TRBD1|TRBV6-2/TRBV6-3|TRBJ2-7
TGTGCCAGCAGTTCTCCGGGACAGGGAGACTACGAGCAGTACTTC
CASSSPGQGDYEQYF
>many|TRBD1|TRBV12-3/TRBV12-4|TRBJ1-2
TGTGCCAGCAGTTTCAGGGGGGGGAATGGCTACACCTTC
CASSFRGGNGYTF
>many|NA|TRBV4-1|TRBJ1-1
TGCGCCAGCAGCCAATTGGGGGGCGCGGGGACTGAAGCTTTCTTT
CASSQLGGAGTEAFF
>NA|NA|TRBV10-3|TRBJ1-1
TGTGCCACCCTGGACCGCCGCACACCCATGAACACTGAAGCTTTCTTT
CATLDRRTPMNTEAFF
>many|TRBD1|TRBV6-5|TRBJ1-2
TGTGCCAGCAGTTACGGTTACAGGGGAGCTAACTATGGCTACACCTTC
CASSYGYRGANYGYTF
>many|NA|TRBV28|TRBJ2-7
TGTGCCAGCAGTTTTAAGAAGTACGAGCAGTACTTC
CASSFKKYEQYF
>many|NA|TRBV27|TRBJ2-5
TGTGCCAGCAGTTTCGGAATACGAATAGCAGAGACCCAGTACTTC
CASSFGIRIAETQYF
>NA|TRBD2|TRBV5-1|TRBJ2-7
TGCGCCAGCAGCTTGGATGCTAGCGGGGGATACGAGCAGTACTTC
CASSLDASGGYEQYF
>NA|NA|TRBV14|TRBJ1-6
TGTGCCAGCAGCCAAGGACGAGAGAATTCACCCCTCCACTTT
CASSQGRENSPLHF
>many|NA|TRBV2|TRBJ2-2
TGTGCCAGCAGTGAATTACCCCTAGCCCTCACCGGGGAGCTGTTTTTT
CASSELPLALTGELFF
>few|NA|TRBV4-1|TRBJ2-3
TGCGCCAGCAGCCGAGGGAGTTTGGGGCCGGGGGTAGATACGCAGTATTTT
CASSRGSLGPGVDTQYF
>many|NA|TRBV20-1|TRBJ2-7
TGCAGTGCTAGGGAGAGGTACGAGCAGTACTTC
CSARERYEQYF
>NA|TRBD1|TRBV24-1|TRBJ2-5
TGTGCCACCAGTGATTCCCAGACAGGGCGTCAAGAGACCCAGTACTTC
CATSDSQTGRQETQYF
>many|NA|TRBV29-1|TRBJ1-5
TGCAGCGTTGAACAGTATAGCAATCAGCCCCAGCATTTT
CSVEQYSNQPQHF
>NA|NA|TRBV4-1|TRBJ1-2
TGCGCCAGCAGCCAAGCGCGGGTTGATGGCTACACCTTC
CASSQARVDGYTF
>many|NA|TRBV6-2/TRBV6-3|TRBJ2-7
TGTGCCAGCAGTTACTCGATCAAAGGGGAGCAGTACTTC
CASSYSIKGEQYF
>NA|NA|TRBV28|TRBJ1-1
TGTGCCAGCAGTTTCCGGCCAGGGGTGAACACTGAAGCTTTCTTT
CASSFRPGVNTEAFF
>NA|NA|TRBV4-1|TRBJ1-1
TGCGCCAGCAGCCTACCGGGCCCCGATGCTTTCTTT
CASSLPGPDAFF
>many|NA|TRBV6-1|TRBJ1-2
TGTGCCAGCAGTGAAGTCGCGCTCTATGGCTACACCTTC
CASSEVALYGYTF
>many|TRBD2|TRBV29-1|TRBJ2-7
TGCAGCGTTGAAGGGGCGGGGGGACACTCCTACGAGCAGTACTTC
CSVEGAGGHSYEQYF
>many|NA|TRBV14|TRBJ1-1
TGTGCCAGCAGCCAAGATCGGGGCACTGAAGCTTTCTTT
CASSQDRGTEAFF
>few|NA|TRBV5-1|TRBJ2-5
TGCGCCAGCAGGGGGACGGGAGCCGAGACCCAGTACTTC
CASRGTGAETQYF
>few|NA|TRBV12-3/TRBV12-4|TRBJ1-2
TGTGCCAGCAAACCCGGGCCTCGGAGCGATGGCTACACCTTC
CASKPGPRSDGYTF
>many|NA|TRBV6-2/TRBV6-3|TRBJ1-1
TGTGCCAGCGCCACAGTAAGGACTGAAGCTTTCTTT
CASATVRTEAFF
>many|NA|TRBV20-1|TRBJ1-2
TGCAGTGCTAGTGGCAGCTATGGCTACACCTTC
CSASGSYGYTF
>many|NA|TRBV24-1|TRBJ1-2
TGTGCCACCAGTGAGGGACCGTATAACGATGGCTACACCTTC
CATSEGPYNDGYTF
>NA|NA|TRBV28|TRBJ1-2
TGTGCCAGCAGTTCAGGGTCTGGCGGCTACACCTTC
CASSSGSGGYTF
>many|TRBD1|TRBV4-1|TRBJ1-5
TGCGCCAGCAGCCAACAGGACAGGGGCAATCAGCCCCAGCATTTT
CASSQQDRGNQPQHF
>NA|NA|TRBV20-1|TRBJ2-7
TGCAGTGCTAGTGGGAGGGGGGCCGGGGTCTACGAGCAGTACTTC
CSASGRGAGVYEQYF
>many|TRBD1|TRBV10-2|TRBJ1-2
TGCGCCAGCAGTGTATTAGGACAGGGAAACTATGGCTACACCTTC
CASSVLGQGNYGYTF
>many|TRBD1|TRBV7-4|TRBJ2-7
TGTGCCAGCAGAACACAAACCGGGACAGGGGAGGAGCAGTACTTC
CASRTQTGTGEEQYF
>NA|TRBD1|TRBV18|TRBJ1-1
TGTGCCAGCTCACCACTGACGGGACAGAGAAACACTGAAGCTTTCTTT
CASSPLTGQRNTEAFF
>NA|TRBD1|TRBV13|TRBJ1-1
TGTGCCAGCAGCTTTAGGACAGGGCACATGAACACTGAAGCTTTCTTT
CASSFRTGHMNTEAFF
>once|TRBD1|TRBV5-1|TRBJ2-7
TGCGCCAGCAGATGGGGGACAGGGGGCTTATACGAGCAGTACTTC
CASRWGTGGLYEQYF
>NA|NA|TRBV6-5|TRBJ1-2
TGTGCCAGCAGTTACGAGGGGACCTATGGCTACACCTTC
CASSYEGTYGYTF
>many|TRBD2|TRBV20-1|TRBJ2-5
TGCAGTGTGATTAGCGGGGGACAAGAGACCCAGTACTTC
CSVISGGQETQYF
>many|NA|TRBV6-2/TRBV6-3|TRBJ2-5
TGTGCCAGCGGGGTGGAGACCCAGTACTTC
CASGVETQYF
>once|NA|TRBV2|TRBJ1-1
TGTGCCAGATCGGCACTGATGAACACTGAAGCTTTCTTT
CARSALMNTEAFF
>many|NA|TRBV10-3|TRBJ1-2
TGTGCCATCAGTGAGTCGATGAGTATTGGCTACACCTTC
CAISESMSIGYTF
>NA|TRBD2|TRBV29-1|TRBJ2-2
TGCAGCGTTGGCCGGGGGGTGAACACCGGGGAGCTGTGTTTT
CSVGRGVNTGELCF
>many|NA|TRBV12-3/TRBV12-4|TRBJ1-2
TGTGCCAGCAGCCGCAATAGGGGACTTTATGGCTACACCTTC
CASSRNRGLYGYTF
>NA|NA|TRBV20-1|TRBJ2-7
TGCAGTGCTTCTACCATATTTAGCGGTGGCTCCTACGAGCAGTACTTC
CSASTIFSGGSYEQYF
>many|TRBD1|TRBV6-1|TRBJ1-2
TGTGCCAGCAGGCGGGACAGGGTGGATGGCTACACCTTC
CASRRDRVDGYTF
>many|NA|TRBV4-1|TRBJ1-1
TGCGCCAGCAGCCAAGCGGCTTCCCGGGGGCGGAACACTGAAGCTTTCTTT
CASSQAASRGRNTEAFF
>many|NA|TRBV2|TRBJ1-3
TGTGCCAGCGGGGCCCGCTCTGGAAACACCATATATTTT
CASGARSGNTIYF
>many|NA|TRBV28|TRBJ1-5
TGTGCCAGCAGTTTACAATTGATGAGGCGATACAATCAGCCCCAGCATTTT
CASSLQLMRRYNQPQHF
>many|NA|TRBV7-8|TRBJ2-6
TGTGCCAGCAGCTTAGGTCCCAGGTCATACTCTGGGGCCAACGTCCTGACTTTC
CASSLGPRSYSGANVLTF